Shown below are 2 T cell receptor beta chains from a single sample sequenced in a study of cytomegalovirus exposure and HLA in healthy donors. Measured with immunoSEQ multiplex PCR; TCRdb has only the in-frame clones, and not every one. The sample lists tens of thousands of clones, 95% to 97% seen once, with around 1.6% in the top ten. Input material: PBMCs. The receptors shown here come from a man in his late teens or twenties in good health and CMV-seropositive.

J is TRBJ1-2 and V is TRBV28; D call uncertain. The CDR3 is made up of 15 amino acids. Trimming stripped 2 bases from V and 1 base from J, with 11 bases between. Germline CDR1 is MDHEN and CDR2 is SYDVKM. The chain's CDR3 is CASSLADDFNYGYTF. DNA for the CDR3: TGTGCCAGCAGTTTAGCCGACGACTTTAACTATGGCTACACCTTC.

The rearrangement links TRBV7-9 to TRBJ2-7; D possibly corresponds to TRBD2 (5 bases). Germline values: CDR1 SEHNR, CDR2 FQNEAQ (reference sequence). This CDR3 region has 12 residues. Trimming pared 5 bases from V and 2 bases from J, leaving 7 bases between. The CDR3 coding sequence is TGTGCCAGCAGCCCCGGGACCTACGAGCAGTACTTC. Translated: CASSPGTYEQYF.